These 20 T cell receptor beta chains came from one sample sequenced in a study of glioma-infiltrating T cells. The iRepertoire nested amplicon-rescue multiplex PCR amplified TCR alpha and beta CDR3s from RNA. One entry per CDR3 protein results from TCRdb running MiXCR on the multiplex PCR reads. The data show approximately 100,000 distinct CDR3 sequences, approximately 28% seen once. Input material: glioma tissue, nonneoplastic brain tissue, or PBMCs (not recorded which). Receptors were obtained from a human donor with low-grade glioma or glioblastoma, undergoing nonglioma brain surgery, or in good health (not recorded which).

This clonotype was detected many times. V and J are TRBV6-1 and TRBJ2-7; 10 bases are shared with TRBD1. From germline, CDR1 is MNHNS and CDR2 SASEGT. The CDR3 has 15 amino acids. V shed 6 bases and J 4 bases; nucleotides not matched to a gene: 9. CDR3: CASRYNRDRGYEQYF. CDR3 sequence (DNA): TGTGCCAGCAGATATAACAGGGACAGGGGTTACGAGCAGTACTTC.

This clonotype was counted ten times or more. This chain joins TRBV28 and TRBJ2-1, with 7 bases matching TRBD2. CDR1 MDHEN and CDR2 SYDVKM come from the germline V gene. The CDR3 is 15 residues long. After removal of 5 bases from V and 7 bases from J, the junction contained 11 bases not matched to a gene. The CDR3 spells CASSPPLLGGNEQFF. CDR3 bases: TGTGCCAGCAGTCCACCTCTTTTGGGGGGGAATGAGCAGTTCTTC.

On this clonotype itself: A much more abundant neighbour one base away suggests this may be a read error. The rearrangement uses TRBV4-2 and TRBJ2-7; D might be TRBD1 (6 bases). Per the germline V gene, CDR1 is LGHNA and CDR2 is YNFKEQ. CDR3 length: 14 amino acids. This chain's CDR3 is CASGHQQGSDEQYF. CDR3 DNA: TGTGCCAGCGGCCACCAACAGGGTAGCGACGAGCAGTACTTC.

This chain joins TRBV4-2 and TRBJ2-3; either TRBD1 or TRBD2 may fit D (5 bases each). Deletions cut 0 bases from V and 0 bases from J, with 10 bases between. The V gene's germline CDR1 is LGHNA and CDR2 YNFKEQ. The length of the CDR3 is 16 residues. CDR3 nucleotide sequence: TGTGCCAGCAGCCAAGACTGGGGACCTAGCACAGATACGCAGTATTTT. Its protein is CASSQDWGPSTDTQYF.

The chain links TRBV3-1 to TRBJ2-3; D might be TRBD1 (7 bases). Trimming cost V 2 bases and J 0 bases, with 15 bases left between them. CDR1 is LGHDT, CDR2 YNNKEL, per germline (reference sequence). The CDR3 covers 17 residues. The CDR3 region is CASSQPLGGGSTDTQYF. The CDR3 DNA reads as TGTGCCAGCAGCCAACCGTTAGGAGGGGGCAGCACAGATACGCAGTATTTT.

This clonotype was recorded at least ten times. The chain uses TRBV7-6 and TRBJ2-3, with D possibly matching TRBD1 (5 bases). Trimming took 2 bases from V and 7 from J, leaving 19 bases between them. Germline V gene data show CDR1 as SGHVS and CDR2 as FNYEAQ. The CDR3 length is 16 residues. CDR3 DNA sequence: TGTGCCAGCAGCTTAACATCGTTGGACATGGGTTATACGCAGTATTTT. Translated: CASSLTSLDMGYTQYF.

For this clonotype: Mismatch with germline at one junction end may stem from a read error. This CDR3 reads CASSLDGDTEAFF. The CDR3, as DNA: TGTGCTAGCAGCTTGGACGGGGACACTGAAGCTTTCTTT. The V call is TRBV7-7, the J call TRBJ1-1; no definite D call. Per the germline V gene, CDR1 is SSHAT and CDR2 is FNYEAQ (reference sequence). This CDR3 is 13 amino acids long.

This clonotype appeared a single time. A read error may explain this, as a much larger clone is one base away. The J gene is TRBJ1-2, the V gene TRBV24-1; D unclear. The CDR3 has 14 residues. CDR1 is KGHDR and CDR2 is SFDVKD in the germline V gene. CDR3 DNA: TGTGCCACCAGTGATTCTGACCGGTTCTATAGCTACACCTTC. This gives the protein CATSDSDRFYSYTF.

Turning to this clonotype: A single base separates this from a much larger clone, so it may be a read error. The genes are TRBV7-2 and TRBJ2-7; D might be TRBD1 or TRBD2, each matching 5 bases. V shed 0 bases and J shed 3 bases, with 12 bases lying between them. Germline V gives CDR1 SGHTA, CDR2 FQGNSA. This CDR3 is built from 15 residues. As DNA, the CDR3 is TGTGCCAGCAGCTTAGCACCAGGGAGCTGCTACGAGCAGTACTTC. This sequence encodes CASSLAPGSCYEQYF. Filled out from reference TRBV7-2 and TRBJ2-7, the complete variable domain reads GAGVSQSPSNKVTEKGKDVELRCDPISGHTALYWYRQSLGQGLEFLIYFQGNSAPDKSGLPSDRFSAERTGGSVSTLTIQRTQQEDSAVYLCASSLAPGSCYEQYFGPGTRLTVT.

This clonotype was observed many times. V and J are TRBV6-2 or TRBV6-3 and TRBJ1-2; D is unclear. Trimming removed 0 bases from V and 8 bases from J, with 10 bases in between. The CDR3 runs to 13 residues. Germline-derived CDR1 and CDR2 are MNHEY and SVGEGT. CDR3 nucleotide sequence: TGTGCCAGCAGTTACTCGATTTATGGGGGCTACACCTTC. Translating it yields CASSYSIYGGYTF.

This clonotype has at least ten counts. V usage is TRBV27 and J usage is TRBJ1-2; TRBD1 might be the D (5 bases). CDR1 is MNHEY, CDR2 SMNVEV, per germline (reference sequence). V lost 5 bases and J lost 5, with 18 bases in between. The CDR3 has 15 residues. CDR3 region: CASSPTPRVGYGYTF. The CDR3 bases are TGTGCCAGCAGTCCCACCCCCAGGGTTGGTTATGGCTACACCTTC.

This rearrangement joins TRBV12-3 or TRBV12-4 to TRBJ1-1, with 7 positions matching TRBD1. V lost 5 bases, J lost 9 bases, and 12 bases stayed unmatched. This CDR3 spans 14 amino acids. The CDR3 DNA sequence: TGTGCCAGCAGTACGACAGGGAAGAGAACTAAAGCTTTCTTT. Amino acids: CASSTTGKRTKAFF.

Many counts were recorded for this clonotype. The chain joins TRBV2 to TRBJ2-5; unclear D gene. This CDR3 has 13 residues. The ends were cut back, 3 bases at V and 7 bases at J, with 12 bases in the middle. Germline assignment: CDR1 SNHLY and CDR2 FYNNEI. This CDR3 is CASSDPNGWTQYF. The CDR3 DNA reads TGTGCCAGCAGTGACCCGAATGGTTGGACCCAGTACTTC.

This clonotype has ten or more counts. This rearrangement joins TRBV27 to TRBJ1-3; D gene ambiguous. Germline V gives CDR1 MNHEY, CDR2 SMNVEV (reference sequence). The CDR3 has 13 amino acids. Between the trimmed V and J ends, which lost 6 bases and 1 base, there was a span of 7 bases. CDR3 residues: CASRKTSGNTIYF. CDR3 nucleotides: TGTGCCAGCAGAAAGACATCTGGAAACACCATATATTTT.

This clonotype has ten or more counts. The gene calls are TRBV7-9 and TRBJ1-5, with TRBD1 matching over 8 bases. The CDR3 totals 14 residues. Losses at the gene ends were 4 bases for V and 5 bases for J; bases not matched to a gene: 4. Germline V gene lookup returns CDR1 SEHNR and CDR2 FQNEAQ (reference sequence). The CDR3 DNA reads TGTGCCAGCAGCTACGGACAGGGACATCAGCCCCAGCATTTT. Its protein product is CASSYGQGHQPQHF.

This clonotype showed up just once. A much larger clone sits a single nucleotide away, making a read error possible. V usage is TRBV3-1 and J usage is TRBJ2-7; D possibly matches TRBD1 or TRBD2 (6 bases each). Trimming took off 5 bases at V and 6 bases at J, with 17 bases between the two ends. This CDR3 contains 14 residues. The germline CDR1 and CDR2 sequences are LGHDT and YNNKEL (reference sequence). In DNA form, the CDR3 reads TGTGCCAGCAGCAGGGGGACTCTTACCCCCGAGCAGTACTTC. This encodes CASSRGTLTPEQYF.

The chain has TRBV7-9 and TRBJ1-1, with D perhaps TRBD1 (6 bases). V shed 1 base and J shed 3 bases, with 12 bases lying between them. The CDR3 runs to 15 residues. The germline gives CDR1 SEHNR, CDR2 FQNEAQ (reference sequence). For the CDR3, the DNA is TGTGCCAGCAGCTTAGGGACAGCCGGCGACACTGAAGCTTTCTTT. Residues: CASSLGTAGDTEAFF.

The chain has TRBV3-1 and TRBJ1-5; TRBD1 might be the D (6 bases). CDR1 is LGHDT, CDR2 YNNKEL, per germline (reference sequence). The CDR3 has 15 amino acids. V was shortened by 1 base and J by 6 bases, with 13 bases between the two germline ends. Here the CDR3 reads CASSQVLGAGQPQHF. The CDR3 bases are TGTGCCAGCAGCCAAGTGCTGGGGGCGGGTCAGCCCCAGCATTTT.

The V and J genes are TRBV4-1 and TRBJ2-7; 9 nucleotides agree with TRBD1. CDR3 length equals 17 residues. V trimming: 0 bases; J trimming: 4 bases; junction bases outside the gene matches: 10. CDR1 and CDR2 (germline): MGHRA, YSYEKL. The DNA for the CDR3 is TGCGCCAGCAGCCAAGACTTTTCGGGACAGGGAAATTACGAGCAGTACTTC. Amino acids: CASSQDFSGQGNYEQYF.

This clonotype was found a few times. The V call is TRBV14, the J call TRBJ2-3, with unresolved D. The germline gives CDR1 SGHDN, CDR2 FVKESK. This CDR3 has 15 residues. Trimming removed 2 bases at V and 2 bases at J, with 11 bases between. CDR3 loop: CASSQYILNTDTQYF. In nucleotides, the CDR3 is TGTGCCAGCAGCCAATACATCCTAAACACAGATACGCAGTATTTT.